The 4 T cell receptor beta chains below all came from one sample that was sequenced in a study of response to subunit inactivated influenza vaccine. TCRdb reanalysed the RT-PCR reads using MiXCR and keeps one entry per CDR3 protein. The data contain 500,000 to 550,000 distinct CDR3 sequences, under 30% of them singletons. The sample also formed part of further work on T cells expressing NK-cell markers. That study reports: TCR beta cDNA was made by 5'RACE template switching with UMIs.

The sequencing here drew on CD4+ T cells sorted from PBMCs, taken less than 13 days after vaccination. The receptor set was obtained from a man over 45 who received an inactivated influenza vaccine.

The chain carries TRBV19 and TRBJ2-3, with TRBD2 identical over 7 bases. Looked up from germline, CDR1 is LNHDA and CDR2 is SQIVND (reference sequence). This CDR3 spans 15 amino acids. The V gene end was trimmed by 5 bases and the J gene end by 2 bases; junction bases not matched to a gene: 7. This chain's CDR3 is CASSAASGFTDTQYF. The CDR3 DNA reads TGTGCCAGTAGTGCCGCTAGCGGATTCACAGATACGCAGTATTTT.

The chain carries TRBV10-3 and TRBJ1-1; D remains ambiguous. The CDR3 has 15 amino acids. CDR1 ENHRY and CDR2 SYGVKD come from the germline V gene. The ends were cut back, 4 bases at V and 0 bases at J, with 12 bases in the middle. CDR3 bases: TGTGCCATCAGTGCCCGAGAAATCATGAACACTGAAGCTTTCTTT. Residues: CAISAREIMNTEAFF.

The V call is TRBV4-3, the J call TRBJ2-1, with D perhaps TRBD2 (6 bases). The length of the CDR3 is 13 residues. The germline CDR1 and CDR2 sequences are LGHNA and YSLEER. V was clipped by 0 bases and J by 9 bases, with 9 bases between them. DNA of the CDR3: TGCGCCAGCAGCCAAGAAAGGGGAGGTGAGCAGTTCTTC. Protein: CASSQERGGEQFF.

This clonotype was found many times. J is TRBJ1-1 and V is TRBV3-1; D may be TRBD1 (6 bases). Germline-derived CDR1 and CDR2 are LGHDT and YNNKEL (reference sequence). The CDR3 sequence is 13 residues long. Trimming stripped 3 bases from V and 8 bases from J, with 13 bases between. CDR3 sequence reads: CASSHLDRPEAFF. The CDR3 DNA follows: TGTGCCAGCAGCCATCTGGACAGACCCGAAGCTTTCTTT.